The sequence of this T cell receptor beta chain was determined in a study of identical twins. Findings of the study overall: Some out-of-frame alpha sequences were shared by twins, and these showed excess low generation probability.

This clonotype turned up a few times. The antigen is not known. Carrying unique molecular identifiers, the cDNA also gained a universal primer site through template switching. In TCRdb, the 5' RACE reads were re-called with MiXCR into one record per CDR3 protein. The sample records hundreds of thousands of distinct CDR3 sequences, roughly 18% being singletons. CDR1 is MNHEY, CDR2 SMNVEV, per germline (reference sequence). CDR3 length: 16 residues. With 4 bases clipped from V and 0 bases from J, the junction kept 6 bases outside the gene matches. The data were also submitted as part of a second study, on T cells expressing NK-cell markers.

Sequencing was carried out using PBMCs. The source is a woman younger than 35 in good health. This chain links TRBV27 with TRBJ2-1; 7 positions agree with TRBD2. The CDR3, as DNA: TGTGCCAGCAGTTCGATCGGGGGGTCCTCCTACAATGAGCAGTTCTTC. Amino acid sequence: CASSSIGGSSYNEQFF.